The 21 T cell receptor beta chains below come from one sample, sequenced in a study of blood T cell repertoires in COVID-19. This table comes from immunoSEQ multiplex PCR, and its TCRdb copy is limited to in-frame clones, with some not included. The table lists some 73,000 clones, roughly four fifths of them singletons, with around 4% in the top ten. Sequencing used peripheral blood. The receptors were sampled from a woman aged 60-75 years with acute or convalescent COVID-19.

A few counts support this clone. The CDR3 sequence: CASSQQGNQPQHF. For the CDR3, the DNA is TGTGCCAGCAGTCAACAGGGGAATCAGCCCCAGCATTTT. J is TRBJ1-5 and V is TRBV6-5, with 7 bases fitting TRBD1. The CDR3 covers 13 residues. Germline trimming cut 5 bases from V and 4 bases from J; bases unmatched to any gene: 2. Germline CDR1 MNHEY, CDR2 SVGAGI.

The genes are TRBV2 and TRBJ1-2; D remains ambiguous. V was clipped by 4 bases and J by 5 bases, with 14 bases between them. CDR1 is SNHLY and CDR2 is FYNNEI in the germline V gene. The CDR3 covers 14 residues. The CDR3 reads CASSGKGRGYGYTF. DNA of the CDR3: TGTGCCAGCAGTGGAAAGGGTAGAGGGTATGGCTACACCTTC.

CDR3 region: CASSIGQGFSNYGYTF. The CDR3 bases are TGTGCCAGCAGTATCGGACAGGGTTTCTCTAACTATGGCTACACCTTC. The V gene is TRBV2, the J gene TRBJ1-2, with 8 bases lining up with TRBD1. Germline values: CDR1 SNHLY, CDR2 FYNNEI. The CDR3 is 16 residues long. The junction had 8 bases not matched to a gene; V was cut back by 5 bases and J by 0 bases. The variable domain in full, with the rest retrieved from reference TRBV2 and TRBJ1-2, is EPEVTQTPSHQVTQMGQEVILRCVPISNHLYFYWYRQILGQKVEFLVSFYNNEISEKSEIFDDQFSVERPDGSNFTLKIRSTKLEDSAMYFCASSIGQGFSNYGYTFGSGTRLTVV.

The chain carries TRBV5-1 and TRBJ2-7; possibly TRBD2 for D (5 bases). Deletions cut 5 bases from V and 4 bases from J, with 19 bases between. Per germline, CDR1 SGHRS and CDR2 YFSETQ. This CDR3 has 15 residues. CDR3 residues: CASRRGGGSKYEQYF. The CDR3 nucleotides are TGCGCCAGCAGACGGGGTGGAGGTTCGAAATACGAGCAGTACTTC.

This rearrangement joins TRBV15 to TRBJ2-3; the match to TRBD1 covers 11 bases. The CDR3 has 15 residues. Germline V gene lookup returns CDR1 LNHNV and CDR2 YYDKDF (reference sequence). V dropped 6 bases and J dropped 5; count of bases not matched to a gene: 7. The CDR3 nucleotides read TGTGCCACCAGGGAGGGACAGGGGGGACTAGATACGCAGTATTTT. The encoded protein is CATREGQGGLDTQYF.

This clone was picked up many times. The chain carries TRBV12-3 or TRBV12-4 and TRBJ1-1; D remains unclear. The CDR3 length is 12 residues. Trimming left V 3 bases short and J 4 bases short, with 6 bases between. The CDR3 spells CASSFFSTEAFF. DNA of the CDR3: TGTGCCAGCAGTTTTTTTAGCACTGAAGCTTTCTTT.

V usage is TRBV9 and J usage is TRBJ1-2; D perhaps matches TRBD1 (5 bases). Trimming removed 3 bases at V and 6 bases at J, with 15 bases between. This CDR3 has 14 residues. CDR1 is SGDLS and CDR2 is YYNGEE in the germline V gene. The CDR3 spells CASSAAGGVNGYTF. In nucleotides, the CDR3 is TGTGCCAGCAGCGCCGCTGGAGGGGTAAATGGCTACACCTTC. The variable domain in full, completed from reference TRBV9 and TRBJ1-2, reads DSGVTQTPKHLITATGQRVTLRCSPRSGDLSVYWYQQSLDQGLQFLIQYYNGEERAKGNILERFSAQQFPDLHSELNLSSLELGDSALYFCASSAAGGVNGYTFGSGTRLTVV.

This clone has only a few counts. The chain carries TRBV6-6 and TRBJ1-2; 9 bases line up with TRBD1. The germline V gene encodes CDR1 MNHNY and CDR2 SVGAGI (reference sequence). J was trimmed by 9 bases and V by 6 bases; bases with no gene match: 14. This CDR3 spans 15 amino acids. In nucleotides, the CDR3 is TGTGCCAGCAGGGAACCCGACAGGGGGGTAAGAAGCTACACCTTC. This sequence encodes CASREPDRGVRSYTF.

The chain is built from TRBV6-5 and TRBJ1-1; 10 bases line up with TRBD1. CDR3 length: 15 amino acids. CDR1 and CDR2 (germline): MNHEY, SVGAGI. V was clipped by 0 bases and J by 3 bases; unmatched bases: 1. CDR3 sequence: CASSYSGTGDTEAFF. The CDR3 coding sequence is TGTGCCAGCAGTTACTCGGGGACAGGGGACACTGAAGCTTTCTTT.

The chain carries TRBV6-5 and TRBJ2-7; D is unresolved. Trimming pared 7 bases from V and 3 bases from J, leaving 19 bases between. This CDR3 contains 15 residues. Germline assignment: CDR1 MNHEY and CDR2 SVGAGI. In nucleotides, the CDR3 is TGTGCCAGCACCACCCGGAGCGAGGCCAGCTACGAGCAGTACTTC. Amino acid sequence: CASTTRSEASYEQYF.

The rearrangement joins TRBV3-1 (or the pseudogene TRBV3-2) to TRBJ2-3, with D maybe TRBD2 (5 bases). This CDR3 region has 13 residues. V lost 1 base and J lost 6, with 8 bases in between. The V gene's germline CDR1 is LGHDT and CDR2 YNNKEL (reference sequence). The CDR3 bases are TGTGCCAGCAGCCAAGCAGCGGCGGATACGCAGTATTTT. This translates into CASSQAAADTQYF.

V and J are TRBV19 and TRBJ2-2; D call uncertain. V gave up 0 bases and J gave up 0 bases, with 11 bases separating them. The CDR3 length is 17 residues. The germline CDR1 and CDR2 sequences are LNHDA and SQIVND (reference sequence). The CDR3, as DNA: TGTGCCAGTAGTATAGATCTGGGCTGGACGAACACCGGGGAGCTGTTTTTT. Amino acids: CASSIDLGWTNTGELFF.

This clone came up a few times. The chain uses TRBV2 and TRBJ1-4, with a possible D match to TRBD1 (6 bases). The V end was cut by 9 bases, the J end by 4 bases, with 15 bases between. From germline, CDR1 is SNHLY and CDR2 FYNNEI. The CDR3 is 14 residues long. CDR3 region: CARATGPSNEKLFF. As DNA, the CDR3 is TGTGCCAGGGCGACAGGACCGAGTAATGAAAAACTGTTTTTT.

This chain joins TRBV9 and TRBJ2-7; 14 nucleotides match TRBD2. CDR3 length: 16 amino acids. After removal of 6 bases from V and 4 bases from J, the junction contained 9 bases not matched to a gene. Germline V CDR1 and CDR2: SGDLS, YYNGEE. The CDR3, as DNA: TGTGCCAGCACCAAGACTAGCGGGGGGGACCGGTACGAGCAGTACTTC. Encoded protein: CASTKTSGGDRYEQYF.

J is TRBJ1-5 and V is TRBV27, with TRBD1 identical over 11 bases. V gave up 9 bases and J gave up 4 bases; unmatched junction bases: 2. The germline CDR1 and CDR2 sequences are MNHEY and SMNVEV (reference sequence). The CDR3 runs 13 residues. This CDR3 is CASGTGGNQPQHF. Here the CDR3 DNA reads TGTGCCAGTGGGACAGGGGGAAATCAGCCCCAGCATTTT.

CDR3 protein: CASNKFGNIQYF. The CDR3 nucleotides read TGTGCCAGCAACAAATTCGGAAACATTCAGTACTTC. The chain has TRBV21-1 and TRBJ2-4; TRBD2, as called in the table, went unchecked against the DNA. TRBV21-1 is an annotated pseudogene. The CDR3 covers 12 residues.

The chain combines TRBV4-1 with TRBJ2-3, with 8 positions matching TRBD1. This CDR3 has 16 amino acids. Germline values: CDR1 MGHRA, CDR2 YSYEKL. J gave up 5 bases and V 0 bases, and 7 bases lay outside the gene matches. In nucleotides, the CDR3 is TGCGCCAGCAGCCAAGATAGCCAGGGGGCCTTAGATACGCAGTATTTT. Its protein product is CASSQDSQGALDTQYF.

The genes are TRBV25-1 and TRBJ1-2; possibly TRBD1 for D (6 bases). The CDR3 extends over 14 amino acids. V shed 1 base and J shed 4 bases, with 10 bases lying between them. Germline assignment: CDR1 MGHDK and CDR2 SYGVNS. The CDR3 bases are TGTGCCAGCAGTGAATTGCGGGGGCTCTATGGCTACACCTTC. It translates to CASSELRGLYGYTF.

This chain uses TRBV28 with TRBJ2-6, with D possibly TRBD1 on 5 matching bases. The CDR3 consists of 18 residues. Germline CDR1 is MDHEN and CDR2 is SYDVKM. The ends were cut back, 5 bases at V and 0 bases at J, with 17 bases in the middle. The CDR3 here is CASSPLKGSGSGANVLTF. DNA for the CDR3: TGTGCCAGCAGTCCCCTTAAGGGGTCGGGCTCTGGGGCCAACGTCCTGACTTTC.

The chain links TRBV5-1 to TRBJ1-1; TRBD1 matches at 7 bases. The junction had 7 bases not matched to a gene; V was cut back by 4 bases and J by 7 bases. The CDR3 is 13 amino acids. The germline V gene has CDR1 SGHRS and CDR2 YFSETQ. CDR3 in DNA: TGCGCCAGCAGCAGACAGGGTTGGGTTGAAGCTTTCTTT. Amino acid sequence: CASSRQGWVEAFF. Full variable domain (missing parts from reference TRBV5-1 and TRBJ1-1): KAGVTQTPRYLIKTRGQQVTLSCSPISGHRSVSWYQQTPGQGLQFLFEYFSETQRNKGNFPGRFSGRQFSNSRSEMNVSTLELGDSALYLCASSRQGWVEAFFGQGTRLTVV.

The chain links TRBV3-1 (or the pseudogene TRBV3-2) to TRBJ2-1; 13 nucleotides agree with TRBD2. The trim removed 1 base at V and 8 bases at J, leaving 8 bases unmatched. This CDR3 is built from 17 residues. Germline V gene lookup returns CDR1 LGHDT and CDR2 YNNKEL (reference sequence). For the CDR3, the DNA is TGTGCCAGCAGCCAAGCCCCCGGGACTAGCGGGAAAGATGAGCAGTTCTTC. It codes for CASSQAPGTSGKDEQFF.